The rows below give T cell receptor beta chains drawn from one sample of a study of identical twins. MiXCR, run by TCRdb on the 5' RACE reads, gives a single entry per CDR3 protein. This sample carries hundreds of thousands of distinct CDR3 sequences, roughly an eighth of them seen once, and the ten largest clones take around 1.6%. The same data also went into a second study, on yellow fever vaccine responses in identical twins.

Sequencing used PBMCs. These receptor sequences come from a young woman in good health. Both conserved end residues are part of each CDR3. D genes are given only for firm matches. A clone size is listed for some rows: how often the clone was seen (once, few, many), or a class if it is expanded.

>TRBJ2-1|.|many|TRBV5-1|16
TGCGCCAGCAGCTCCCCTGTACGGCGGTCCTACAATGAGCAGTTCTTC
CASSSPVRRSYNEQFF
>TRBJ2-3|TRBD2|.|TRBV28|17
TGTGCCAGCAGTTCTAGCGGCCCACCCGGGGGTACAGATACGCAGTATTTT
CASSSSGPPGGTDTQYF
>TRBJ2-1|.|.|TRBV10-3|14
TGTGCCATCAATCGACTAAGGAATGACAATGAGCAGTTCTTC
CAINRLRNDNEQFF
>TRBJ2-1|TRBD2|few|TRBV27|11
TGTGCCGCCGGGGGGGTGGATGAGCAGTTCTTC
CAAGGVDEQFF
>TRBJ1-1|.|few|TRBV7-3|16
TGTGCCAGCAGCGCAACGGCGGGGGCGGCCAACACTGAAGCTTTCTTT
CASSATAGAANTEAFF
>TRBJ2-7|TRBD2|.|TRBV5-1|15
TGCGCCAGCAGCGCCAAGCGGGAGCTCCCCTACGAGCAGTACTTC
CASSAKRELPYEQYF
>TRBJ2-1|TRBD2|many|TRBV4-1|17
TGCGCCAGCAGCCAGGTGGGACTAGCGGGGGGGCAATCGTGGCAGTTCTTC
CASSQVGLAGGQSWQFF
>TRBJ2-7|TRBD2|few|TRBV7-8|14
TGTGCCAGCAGCCAGGGGCTAGCGGGATCCGAGCAGTACTTC
CASSQGLAGSEQYF
>TRBJ2-5|TRBD2|.|TRBV20-1|17
TGCTGTGCCCGAAAGGGACTAGCGCCTAGGGTACAAGAGACCCAGTACTTC
CCARKGLAPRVQETQYF
>TRBJ2-7|.|.|TRBV3-1|14
TGTGCCAGCAGCCCCGGTGTACAAACCTACGAGCAGTACTTC
CASSPGVQTYEQYF
>TRBJ2-1|.|few|TRBV5-1|17
TGCGCCAGCAGCCCCTGGAGTCTGGGTAGCTCCTACAATGAGCAGTTCTTC
CASSPWSLGSSYNEQFF
>TRBJ2-3|.|few|TRBV4-1|17
TGCGCCAGCAGCCAAGGTGGCAGCCGGATCGGCACAGATACGCAGTATTTT
CASSQGGSRIGTDTQYF
>TRBJ1-6|.|.|TRBV6-5|16
TGTGCCAGCAGTTACGCGGCCGAACCGGTCGGTTCACCCCTCCACTTT
CASSYAAEPVGSPLHF
>TRBJ2-7|TRBD1|few|TRBV7-9|15
TGTGCCAGCAGCTTAACCGGGACAGGGGGCCTCGAGCAGTACTTC
CASSLTGTGGLEQYF
>TRBJ2-1|TRBD2|many|TRBV11-2|16
TGTGCCAGCAGCTCTGGACTAGCGGGAGGGCCTACTGAGCAGTTCTTC
CASSSGLAGGPTEQFF
>TRBJ2-7|TRBD1|few|TRBV27|14
TGTGCCGGACAAACAGGGGGTTCCTTTTACGAGCAGTACTTC
CAGQTGGSFYEQYF
>TRBJ2-5|.|many|TRBV20-1|10
TGCAGTGCTGGTATAGAGACCCAGTACTTC
CSAGIETQYF